This entry is about one TCR beta chain. Its antigen is unknown. After removal of 2 bases from V and 7 bases from J, the junction contained 7 bases not matched to a gene. Germline loops: CDR1 GTSNPN, CDR2 SVGIG (reference sequence). This CDR3 contains 15 residues. The sample belongs to a study of cytomegalovirus exposure and HLA in healthy donors. Clones were sequenced by immunoSEQ multiplex PCR, and TCRdb holds only the in-frame ones, with some missing. The data hold 150,000 to 200,000 clones, with roughly 80% observed a single time. Study observations and caveats: Clusters of TCRs from the first cohort tended to co-occur in the 90 to 150 validation repertoires (as a later analysis found). Per published reports, the classifier diagnosed cytomegalovirus status with high specificity and sensitivity.

This TCR derives from a man aged 18 to 35 in good health and CMV-seropositive. The chain couples TRBV30 to TRBJ2-5; 13 nucleotides match TRBD2. The source material was PBMCs. DNA for the CDR3: TGTGCCTGGAGTCCCACTAGCGGGAGGGAGGGGACCCAGTACTTC. It is translated as CAWSPTSGREGTQYF.